This TCR beta chain was recorded in a study of T cells in Graves' hyperthyroidism and ophthalmopathy. What was amplified from RNA transcripts were TCR beta CDR3 regions. RT-PCR in the first round (using the HTBI primer set) targeted the TCR CDR3. Using its own MiXCR run on the multiplex PCR reads, TCRdb lists one record per CDR3 protein. This sample carries about 740,000 distinct CDR3 sequences, 14% of them seen once, and the ten largest clones take 10% to 13%. The CDR3 contains 15 residues. The ends lost 5 bases at V and 7 bases at J; junction bases unmatched: 11. Germline loops: CDR1 MNHEY, CDR2 SMNVEV (reference sequence). This clonotype was recorded at least ten times. Reasons for excluding patients were uncontrolled infection, other autoimmune disease, pregnancy or lactation.

This TCR derives from a woman between 18 and 29 years old with Graves' hyperthyroidism. The sequencing input was blood. This chain uses TRBV27 with TRBJ2-1, with 7 bases aligning to TRBD2. CDR3 in amino acids: CASSISGRVRNEQFF. The CDR3 DNA is TGTGCCAGCAGTATAAGTGGGAGGGTAAGGAATGAGCAGTTCTTC.